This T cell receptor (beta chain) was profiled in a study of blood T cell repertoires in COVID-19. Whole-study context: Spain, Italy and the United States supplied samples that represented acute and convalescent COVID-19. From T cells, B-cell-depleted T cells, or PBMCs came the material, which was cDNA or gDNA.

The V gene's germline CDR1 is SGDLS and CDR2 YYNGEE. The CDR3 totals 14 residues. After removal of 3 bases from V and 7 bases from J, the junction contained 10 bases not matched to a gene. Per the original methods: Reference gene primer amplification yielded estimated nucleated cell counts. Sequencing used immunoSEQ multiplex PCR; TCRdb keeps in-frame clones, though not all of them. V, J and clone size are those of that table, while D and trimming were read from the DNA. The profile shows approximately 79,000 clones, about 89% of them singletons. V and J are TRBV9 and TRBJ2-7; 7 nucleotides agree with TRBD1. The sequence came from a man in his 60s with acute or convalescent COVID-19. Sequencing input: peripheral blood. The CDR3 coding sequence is TGTGCCAGCAGCGGGGGACAGACCTCGCGGGAGCAGTACTTC. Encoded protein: CASSGGQTSREQYF. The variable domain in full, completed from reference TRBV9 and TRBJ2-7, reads DSGVTQTPKHLITATGQRVTLRCSPRSGDLSVYWYQQSLDQGLQFLIQYYNGEERAKGNILERFSAQQFPDLHSELNLSSLELGDSALYFCASSGGQTSREQYFGPGTRLTVT.